Here is one TCR beta chain with its context. The antigen is unknown. The data belong to a study of STAT5B mutations in CD4+ large granular lymphocyte leukemia. Study-wide results and caveats: Top patient clones used TRBV06 genes more often: 8/27 versus 2/35 in controls.

The method was immunoSEQ multiplex PCR; TCRdb's version includes in-frame clones alone and lacks a portion of them. The repertoire consists of 30,000 to 40,000 clones, with 69% occurring once and the leading ten covering 2.7%. Germline V gene lookup returns CDR1 SGHTA and CDR2 FQGNSA. The CDR3 consists of 14 residues. Trimming removed 4 bases from V and 7 bases from J, with 14 bases in between. Input material: CD4+ T cells from blood buffy coats. The TCR sequence derives from a human donor in good health. This chain links TRBV7-2 with TRBJ2-1, with D tentatively TRBD1 or TRBD2 (6 bases each). In DNA, the CDR3 is TGTGCCAGCAGCTCGGGGGCCTTAGGGAATGAGCAGTTCTTC. Its protein product is CASSSGALGNEQFF. Filled out from reference TRBV7-2 and TRBJ2-1, the complete variable domain reads GAGVSQSPSNKVTEKGKDVELRCDPISGHTALYWYRQSLGQGLEFLIYFQGNSAPDKSGLPSDRFSAERTGGSVSTLTIQRTQQEDSAVYLCASSSGALGNEQFFGPGTRLTVL.